This TCR beta chain derives from a study of T cells after yellow fever vaccination. Background on the study: It was SMART-Seq v4 Ultra Low Input that prepared the fractions with low cell numbers.

V was clipped by 1 base and J by 4 bases, with 11 bases between them. The V gene's germline CDR1 is SGDLS and CDR2 YYNGEE. The CDR3 has 15 amino acids. TCR cDNA, made by 5'RACE template switching, carried an added universal primer site and UMIs. From the 5' RACE reads, TCRdb called clonotypes with MiXCR, one entry per CDR3 protein. The sample yields hundreds of thousands of distinct CDR3 sequences, about 5% seen once. Notes on the study in general: At around 95% for CD4 and 88% for CD8, most primary-vaccination clones showed up again after the booster.

Concerning this clonotype itself: Its antigen is not identified.

The rearrangement links TRBV9 to TRBJ2-2; D is ambiguous. This TCR was sampled from a man between 18 and 35 years old who received the YFV17D yellow fever vaccine. The sample in question was CD4+ T cells sorted from PBMCs, obtained on the day of the yellow fever booster vaccination. The CDR3 DNA reads as TGTGCCAGCAGCGTATCTCACGAAACCACCGGGGAGCTGTTTTTT. The encoded protein is CASSVSHETTGELFF.